This T cell receptor beta chain emerged from a study of blood T cells in healthy people across ages. A second 7 to 11 cycle PCR used barcoded and J-beta primers. TCRdb recomputed calls from the 5' RACE reads with MiXCR, one row per CDR3 protein. The repertoire holds just under 900,000 distinct CDR3 sequences, with roughly 26% as singletons. Caucasian individuals from Russia who were healthy and aged 6 to 90 acted as donors. This CDR3 is built from 17 residues. Germline V gene data show CDR1 as SEHNR and CDR2 as FQNEAQ (reference sequence). V lost 3 bases and J 0 bases, leaving 15 bases between the germline ends.

The specimen was blood. This clonotype was obtained from a woman aged 80 or over in good health. The V call is TRBV7-9, the J call TRBJ1-5; TRBD1 is a possible D gene (6 bases). For the CDR3, the DNA is TGTGCCAGCAGCTTCTGGTTAGGGGGGGATAGCAATCAGCCCCAGCATTTT. It encodes CASSFWLGGDSNQPQHF.